A single sample is the source of the 28 T cell receptor beta chains below, sequenced in a study of CD8+CD57+ T cells in acquired aplastic anemia. Patients selected for sequencing had displayed CD8+CD57+ cell expansion by flow cytometry. Profiling of TCR beta VDJ combinations and CDR3 sequences used genomic DNA as template. One entry per CDR3 protein results from TCRdb running MiXCR on the reads. Altogether some 150,000 distinct CDR3 sequences are present, around 48% being singletons, with the ten largest covering about 1.2%. Sample: sorted CD4+, CD8+, or CD8+CD57+ T cells (not recorded which) from PBMCs. All receptors come from a human donor with aplastic anemia.

Many counts were recorded for this clonotype. The chain couples TRBV5-4 to TRBJ2-3; 10 nucleotides align to TRBD2. The CDR3 runs to 16 residues. The germline V gene has CDR1 SGHNT and CDR2 YYREEE (reference sequence). V gave up 2 bases and J gave up 4 bases; unmatched junction bases: 7. The CDR3 reads CASSFPSGGAADTQYF. CDR3 DNA sequence: TGTGCCAGCAGCTTTCCTAGCGGGGGAGCCGCAGATACGCAGTATTTT.

This clonotype was counted ten times or more. V and J are TRBV7-8 and TRBJ2-7; 10 positions match TRBD2. The CDR3 extends over 17 amino acids. Germline V lookup: CDR1 SGHVS, CDR2 FQNEAQ. J gave up 2 bases and V 4 bases, and 11 bases lay outside the gene matches. The CDR3 region has the DNA TGTGCCAGCAGCTCTCCTTCGACTAGCGGGCGCCCCTACGAGCAGTACTTC. This translates into CASSSPSTSGRPYEQYF.

In its sample, this clonotype was seen many times. The chain joins TRBV29-1 to TRBJ2-3; the match to TRBD1 covers 7 bases. V lost 0 bases, J lost 0 bases, and 6 bases stayed unmatched. Looked up from germline, CDR1 is SQVTM and CDR2 is ANQGSEA. The CDR3 extends over 16 amino acids. The CDR3 DNA reads as TGCAGCGTTGAAGATCTTGTGACAGGGAGCACAGATACGCAGTATTTT. Amino acids: CSVEDLVTGSTDTQYF.

V gene TRBV7-7 combines with J gene TRBJ2-2, with TRBD2 matching over 7 bases. This CDR3 is 12 amino acids long. From germline, CDR1 is SSHAT and CDR2 FNYEAQ (reference sequence). CDR3 DNA: TGTGCTAGCGGGTCGAACACCGGGGAGCTGTTTTTT. Protein: CASGSNTGELFF.

This clonotype was seen at least ten times. The chain combines TRBV20-1 with TRBJ2-1; TRBD2 might be the D (5 bases). The length of the CDR3 is 15 residues. Germline CDR1 DFQATT, CDR2 SNEGSKA (reference sequence). V lost 0 bases to trimming and J lost 10 bases, with 19 bases between them. This CDR3 reads CSARDPARGSEEQFF. DNA for the CDR3: TGCAGTGCTAGAGATCCCGCTCGGGGTAGCGAGGAGCAGTTCTTC.

The gene calls are TRBV20-1 and TRBJ2-6; D possibly matches TRBD1 or TRBD2 (5 bases each). There are 16 residues in the CDR3. Trimming left V 5 bases short and J 0 bases short, with 14 bases between. From germline, CDR1 is DFQATT and CDR2 SNEGSKA (reference sequence). The CDR3 spells CSADGAPPSGANVLTF. CDR3 nucleotides: TGCAGTGCTGACGGGGCGCCGCCCTCTGGGGCCAACGTCCTGACTTTC.

This clonotype was seen repeatedly, ten times or more. This chain joins TRBV6-5 and TRBJ2-7; possibly TRBD1 or TRBD2 for D (5 bases each). The V gene's germline CDR1 is MNHEY and CDR2 SVGAGI. The V gene lost 1 base and the J gene lost 3 bases, with 13 bases spanning the gap. The CDR3 runs to 15 residues. The CDR3 loop is CASSYLGPGYYEQYF. CDR3 DNA sequence: TGTGCCAGCAGTTACTTGGGACCGGGTTACTACGAGCAGTACTTC.

There are many counts of this clonotype. The chain recombines TRBV20-1 with TRBJ2-5; 7 nucleotides match TRBD1. This CDR3 comprises 12 residues. The ends lost 6 bases at V and 4 bases at J; junction bases unmatched: 5. In germline, CDR1 is DFQATT, CDR2 SNEGSKA (reference sequence). CDR3 DNA sequence: TGCAGTGCACGGACAGGCGGAGAGACCCAGTACTTC. Its protein is CSARTGGETQYF.

The rearrangement joins TRBV7-3 to TRBJ2-1, with D unresolved. With 3 bases removed from V and 4 bases from J, the gap between germline ends came to 7 bases. This CDR3 is 13 amino acids long. CDR1 and CDR2 from the germline V gene are SGHTA and FQGTGA. In DNA form, the CDR3 reads TGTGCCAGCAGCTTCGGGTTATACAATGAGCAGTTCTTC. This translates into CASSFGLYNEQFF.

The chain links TRBV15 to TRBJ1-2, with 10 bases identical to TRBD1. This CDR3 is 15 amino acids long. Trimming took 5 bases from V and 6 from J; bases not matched to a gene: 9. Per the germline V gene, CDR1 is LNHNV and CDR2 is YYDKDF (reference sequence). In nucleotides, the CDR3 is TGTGCCACCAGCGGGGAGGGGGACAGGGGAGATGGCTACACCTTC. Translating gives CATSGEGDRGDGYTF.

This clonotype was recorded at least ten times. The chain recombines TRBV5-4 with TRBJ2-3; 7 positions match TRBD2. This CDR3 is built from 14 residues. Losses at the gene ends were 4 bases for V and 2 bases for J; bases not matched to a gene: 4. Germline CDR1 is SGHNT and CDR2 is YYREEE (reference sequence). CDR3 amino acids: CASSPGLHTDTQYF. DNA of the CDR3: TGTGCCAGCAGCCCGGGACTACACACAGATACGCAGTATTTT.

This clonotype was observed at least ten times. This chain joins TRBV16 and TRBJ1-1; D perhaps matches TRBD1 (5 bases). This CDR3 has 15 residues. V lost 1 base and J 0 bases, leaving 9 bases between the germline ends. Per germline, CDR1 KGHSY and CDR2 FQNENV. CDR3 sequence: CASSQYDSMNTEAFF. The CDR3 region has the DNA TGTGCCAGCAGCCAATATGACAGTATGAACACTGAAGCTTTCTTT.

This chain uses TRBV11-2 with TRBJ2-3; TRBD1 might be the D (6 bases). The CDR3 contains 17 residues. The germline gives CDR1 SGHAT, CDR2 FQNNGV. Trimming cost V 5 bases and J 6 bases, with 24 bases left between them. CDR3 amino acids: CASSPVGGQPFTDTQYF. The CDR3 DNA reads TGTGCCAGCAGCCCGGTAGGCGGACAGCCTTTTACGGATACGCAGTATTTT.

This clonotype has ten or more counts. V usage is TRBV2 and J usage is TRBJ1-2; 7 bases match TRBD1. Germline V CDR1 and CDR2: SNHLY, FYNNEI. The V and J ends lost 6 bases and 7 bases, in that order; junction bases with no gene match: 11. This CDR3 is built from 14 residues. The CDR3: CASSPDRVGGGYTF. The CDR3, as DNA: TGTGCCAGCAGCCCCGACAGGGTAGGAGGTGGCTACACCTTC.

CDR3 coding DNA: TGTGCCAGCAGCTTACTACAGGGGGGGTCCTACGAGCAGTACTTC. Protein: CASSLLQGGSYEQYF. The gene calls are TRBV11-2 and TRBJ2-7; a weak D match, TRBD1 (8 bases). Deletions cut 2 bases from V and 1 base from J, with 12 bases between. The CDR3 is made up of 15 amino acids. Germline V gene data show CDR1 as SGHAT and CDR2 as FQNNGV.

The table lists this clonotype with many counts. CDR3 amino acids: CSARDGRGGPEAFF. The DNA for the CDR3 is TGCAGTGCTAGAGATGGGAGGGGGGGTCCTGAAGCTTTCTTT. This rearrangement joins TRBV20-1 to TRBJ1-1; a weak D match, TRBD1 (6 bases). Trimming shortened V by 0 bases and J by 6 bases, and 14 bases separated the two germline ends. Germline V lookup: CDR1 DFQATT, CDR2 SNEGSKA (reference sequence). CDR3 length: 14 residues.

This clonotype was found once. This chain joins TRBV5-6 and TRBJ2-1; D call uncertain. Germline CDR1 and CDR2: SGHDT and YYEEEE. This CDR3 has 15 residues. Trimming shortened V by 7 bases and J by 1 base, and 15 bases separated the two germline ends. CDR3 bases: TGTGCCAGCTCACGAAGATCCTCATCCTACAATGAGCAGTTCTTC. The encoded protein is CASSRRSSSYNEQFF.

In this sample, this clonotype turned up once. One base away lies a much larger clone, so this may be a sequencing read error. The chain recombines TRBV5-1 with TRBJ2-3; TRBD2 matches at 10 bases. Per the germline V gene, CDR1 is SGHRS and CDR2 is YFSETQ. V dropped 2 bases and J dropped 2; count of bases not matched to a gene: 8. This CDR3 is built from 17 residues. CDR3 sequence: CASSLGRAGGNTDTQYF. DNA for the CDR3: TGCGCCAGCAGCTTAGGTAGAGCGGGGGGGAACACAGATACGCAGTATTTT.

This clonotype was found many times. J is TRBJ2-7 and V is TRBV5-5, with 9 positions matching TRBD1. Germline V CDR1 and CDR2: SGHKS, YYEKEE (reference sequence). The CDR3 has 18 residues. J lost 7 bases, V lost 4 bases, and 21 bases had no gene match. CDR3 sequence: CASSEGTGMGTLPWEQYF. DNA for the CDR3: TGTGCCAGCAGCGAAGGGACAGGGATGGGTACCTTACCATGGGAGCAGTACTTC.

The chain has TRBV9 and TRBJ2-5; 7 bases line up with TRBD1. Germline V gene data show CDR1 as SGDLS and CDR2 as YYNGEE. The junction had 9 bases not matched to a gene; V was cut back by 3 bases and J by 1 base. This CDR3 is 16 amino acids long. As DNA, the CDR3 is TGTGCCAGCAGCGCAGCTGACAGGGTGGCCCAAGAGACCCAGTACTTC. Its translation is CASSAADRVAQETQYF.

This clonotype was detected a few times. The chain couples TRBV29-1 to TRBJ2-5, with D hard to call. The CDR3 length is 10 residues. Germline V gives CDR1 SQVTM, CDR2 ANQGSEA. The V and J ends lost 1 base and 7 bases respectively, with 4 bases between them. CDR3 in DNA: TGCAGCGTTGAAGTGGCGACCCAGTACTTC. This sequence encodes CSVEVATQYF.

This clonotype was detected once. One end of the junction fails to match germline, which may point to a read error. The chain couples TRBV20-1 to TRBJ2-7; D is perhaps TRBD2 (6 bases). The CDR3 loop spans 12 amino acids. CDR1 and CDR2 (germline): DFQATT, SNEGSKA (reference sequence). DNA for the CDR3: TGCAGTGCTGGAGGCCGGGGGTACGAGCAGCACTTC. Encoded protein: CSAGGRGYEQHF.

This clonotype was seen at least ten times. The J gene is TRBJ2-5, the V gene TRBV7-9, with 13 bases lining up with TRBD2. This CDR3 comprises 20 residues. The V and J ends lost 5 bases and 2 bases, in that order; junction bases with no gene match: 17. Germline V CDR1 and CDR2: SEHNR, FQNEAQ (reference sequence). As DNA, the CDR3 is TGTGCCAGCAGCCCAAACCCCCGACTAGCGGGGGGCCGACCTCAAGAGACCCAGTACTTC. Translating gives CASSPNPRLAGGRPQETQYF.

This sequence joins TRBV12-3 or TRBV12-4 and TRBJ2-3; 15 bases are shared with TRBD2. With V trimmed by 4 bases and J by 6 bases, 2 bases remained unmatched. The CDR3 loop spans 15 amino acids. The CDR3 nucleotides are TGTGCCAGCAGTTCGGGGACTAGCGGGGGGGATACGCAGTATTTT. This translates into CASSSGTSGGDTQYF.

This rearrangement joins TRBV19 to TRBJ2-3; tentative D call: TRBD1 (5 bases). V dropped 6 bases and J dropped 3 bases, with 13 bases sitting between them. The germline V gene has CDR1 LNHDA and CDR2 SQIVND (reference sequence). The CDR3 consists of 14 residues. In DNA, the CDR3 is TGTGCCAGTAGGACGGGCAGGGAAACAGATACGCAGTATTTT. Its translation is CASRTGRETDTQYF. Variable domain in full (rest from reference TRBV19 and TRBJ2-3): DGGITQSPKYLFRKEGQNVTLSCEQNLNHDAMYWYRQDPGQGLRLIYYSQIVNDFQKGDIAEGYSVSREKKESFPLTVTSAQKNPTAFYLCASRTGRETDTQYFGPGTRLTVL.

J is TRBJ2-1 and V is TRBV7-8; the match to TRBD1 covers 12 bases. Trimming cost V 5 bases and J 5 bases; bases outside gene matches: 7. Looked up from germline, CDR1 is SGHVS and CDR2 is FQNEAQ. The CDR3 totals 16 residues. CDR3 sequence: CASSVDRDRGHNEQFF. CDR3 sequence (DNA): TGTGCCAGCAGCGTAGACCGGGACAGGGGGCACAATGAGCAGTTCTTC. Complete variable domain (other parts from reference TRBV7-8 and TRBJ2-1): GAGVSQSPRYKVAKRGQDVALRCDPISGHVSLFWYQQALGQGPEFLTYFQNEAQLDKSGLPSDRFFAERPEGSVSTLKIQRTQQEDSAVYLCASSVDRDRGHNEQFFGPGTRLTVL.

The table lists this clonotype with a few counts. The genes are TRBV19 and TRBJ2-3, with 11 bases lining up with TRBD2. The V segment lost 3 bases and the J segment 3 bases; nucleotides outside the gene matches: 2. From germline, CDR1 is LNHDA and CDR2 SQIVND (reference sequence). CDR3 length: 15 residues. The CDR3 nucleotides are TGTGCCAGTAGTATTGGACTAGCGGGTACAGATACGCAGTATTTT. This translates into CASSIGLAGTDTQYF.

This clonotype was seen at least ten times. V and J are TRBV7-9 and TRBJ2-1; D is perhaps TRBD1 (6 bases). Per germline, CDR1 SEHNR and CDR2 FQNEAQ (reference sequence). The CDR3 runs 15 residues. Trimming cost V 1 base and J 3 bases, with 10 bases left between them. CDR3 protein: CASSLEGTFYNEQFF. CDR3 DNA: TGTGCCAGCAGCTTAGAGGGGACATTCTACAATGAGCAGTTCTTC.